Listed below are T cell receptor beta chains from one sample, sequenced in a study of TIL therapy for anti-PD-1-resistant metastatic lung cancer. Profiled with immunoSEQ multiplex PCR; TCRdb holds only in-frame clones, not every one. The sample lists about 50,000 clones; less than 75% were seen once. Sequencing used tumor tissue, obtained at baseline. Every receptor here comes from a person aged 25 to 79 with non-small cell lung cancer. CDR3s include the opening cysteine and the closing phenylalanine or tryptophan. The D gene is left open where the match is weak. A row's size may be missing; if present it is once, few, many or a size class.

J	size	V	D	CDR3	DNA
TRBJ2-1	NA	TRBV28	NA	CASSFPTGFGYNEQFF	TGTGCCAGCAGTTTCCCTACAGGGTTTGGATACAATGAGCAGTTCTTC
TRBJ2-7	once	TRBV9	TRBD1	CASSVVTGSGEQYF	TGTGCCAGCAGCGTAGTGACAGGGTCGGGCGAGCAGTACTTC
TRBJ1-1	once	TRBV7-2	NA	CASREGLLNTEAFF	TGTGCCAGCAGAGAAGGCCTTCTGAACACTGAAGCTTTCTTT
TRBJ1-4	NA	TRBV11-3	TRBD1	CASSSQGENDEKLFF	TGTGCCAGCAGCTCCCAGGGGGAGAATGATGAAAAACTGTTTTTT
TRBJ2-5	NA	TRBV10-3	TRBD2	CAISEEGTSGQKTQYF	TGTGCCATCAGTGAAGAGGGGACTAGCGGGCAGAAGACCCAGTACTTC
TRBJ2-7	NA	TRBV7-2	NA	CASSLAVQATYEQYF	TGTGCCAGCAGCTTAGCAGTACAGGCAACCTACGAGCAGTACTTC
TRBJ1-3	NA	TRBV4-2	TRBD1	CASSQPNRGKGNTIYF	TGTGCCAGCAGCCAACCAAACAGGGGAAAAGGAAACACCATATATTTT
TRBJ2-3	NA	TRBV5-1	NA	CASSFTDPTDTQYF	TGCGCCAGCAGCTTCACCGACCCCACAGATACGCAGTATTTT
TRBJ1-1	NA	TRBV5-1	TRBD1	CASSLGQGVTEAFF	TGCGCCAGCAGCCTGGGACAGGGGGTCACTGAAGCTTTCTTT
TRBJ2-3	NA	TRBV2	TRBD1	CASSERDSRSNIPDTQYF	TGTGCCAGCAGTGAGAGGGACAGCCGTAGCAATATCCCAGATACGCAGTATTTT
TRBJ2-6	NA	TRBV7-2	NA	CASSLVRRGYDLTF	TGTGCCAGCAGCTTAGTAAGGAGGGGGTATGACCTGACTTTC
TRBJ1-2	NA	TRBV5-1	NA	CASSLGPEEGGVYGYTF	TGCGCCAGCAGCTTGGGGCCTGAGGAGGGAGGGGTCTATGGCTACACCTTC
TRBJ2-7	NA	TRBV28	TRBD1	CASSYIGQGRGEQYF	TGTGCCAGCAGTTACATAGGACAGGGCCGAGGCGAGCAGTACTTC
TRBJ1-6	few	TRBV2	NA	CASNRRAGLNSPLHF	TGTGCCAGCAATAGGAGGGCAGGGCTTAATTCACCCCTCCACTTT
TRBJ1-1	NA	TRBV16	NA	CASSQSTAWNTEAFF	TGTGCCAGCAGCCAATCGACAGCTTGGAACACTGAAGCTTTCTTT
TRBJ2-7	NA	TRBV30	NA	CAWRKPGVTLGQYF	TGTGCCTGGAGGAAGCCGGGGGTGACGTTGGGGCAGTACTTC
TRBJ2-1	NA	TRBV9	TRBD1	CASSVWTGPLNEQFF	TGTGCCAGCAGCGTCTGGACAGGCCCTCTCAATGAGCAGTTCTTC
TRBJ1-5	NA	TRBV5-1	NA	CASSLVWGSNQPQHF	TGCGCCAGCAGCTTGGTCTGGGGTAGCAATCAGCCCCAGCATTTT
TRBJ1-1	NA	TRBV6-1	NA	CASSSSANTEAFF	TGTGCCAGCAGTTCCTCAGCTAACACTGAAGCTTTCTTT
TRBJ2-3	once	TRBV29-1	NA	CSVRKGFDTDTQYF	TGCAGCGTTAGGAAGGGTTTCGACACAGATACGCAGTATTTT
TRBJ2-7	NA	TRBV5-1	TRBD2	CASSAGGSRSYEQYF	TGCGCCAGCAGCGCGGGGGGGTCCCGCTCCTACGAGCAGTACTTC
TRBJ2-7	NA	TRBV30	NA	CAWNSAGYEQYF	TGTGCCTGGAACAGCGCCGGCTACGAGCAGTACTTC
TRBJ2-7	NA	TRBV23-1	NA	CASSQTRDGSYEQYF	TGCGCCAGCAGCCAAACTAGGGACGGCTCCTACGAGCAGTACTTC
TRBJ1-1	NA	TRBV10-1	TRBD1	CASSATGGTEAFF	TGCGCCAGCAGTGCGACAGGGGGCACTGAAGCTTTCTTT
TRBJ1-1	NA	TRBV15	NA	CATSRADGTEAFF	TGTGCCACCAGCAGAGCCGACGGGACTGAAGCTTTCTTT